This T cell receptor beta chain emerged from a study of blood T cell repertoires in COVID-19. As for the study in general: From the United States, Italy and Spain came samples of acute and convalescent COVID-19. Nucleic acid was either cDNA or gDNA, and it came from T cells, B-cell-depleted T cells, or PBMCs.

Repertoires were generated with immunoSEQ multiplex PCR, while TCRdb's copy carries only in-frame clones and drops some. The data contain around 15,000 clones, approximately 85% of them singletons. The CDR3 loop spans 12 amino acids. CDR1 SQVTM and CDR2 ANQGSEA come from the germline V gene. Trimming shortened V by 4 bases and J by 7 bases, and 11 bases separated the two germline ends. The sample comprised peripheral blood. This sequence originates from a man in his 70s in a cohort sampled during active COVID-19. This sequence joins TRBV29-1 and TRBJ2-1; D possibly corresponds to TRBD1 (5 bases). The CDR3 DNA reads as TGCAGCGTTGTGACAGTGGGGAATGAGCAGTTCTTC. Protein: CSVVTVGNEQFF.